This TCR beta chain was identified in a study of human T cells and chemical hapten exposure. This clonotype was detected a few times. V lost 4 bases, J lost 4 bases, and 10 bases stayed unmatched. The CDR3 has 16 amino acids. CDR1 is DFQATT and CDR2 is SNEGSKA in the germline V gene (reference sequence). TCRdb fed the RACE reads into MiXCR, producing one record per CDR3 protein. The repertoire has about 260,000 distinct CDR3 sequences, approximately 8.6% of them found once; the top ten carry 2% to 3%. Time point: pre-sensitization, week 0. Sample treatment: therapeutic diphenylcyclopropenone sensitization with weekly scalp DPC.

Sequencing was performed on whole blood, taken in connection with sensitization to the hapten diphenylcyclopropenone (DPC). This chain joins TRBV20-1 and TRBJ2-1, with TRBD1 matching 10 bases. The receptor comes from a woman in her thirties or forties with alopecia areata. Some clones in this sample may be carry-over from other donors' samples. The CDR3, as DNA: TGCAGTGCTACCGATTCCGGGACAGGGGTATACAATGAGCAGTTCTTC. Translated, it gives CSATDSGTGVYNEQFF.